The 12 T cell receptor beta chains given below trace back to one sample, sequenced in a study of T cell responses to AZD1222 COVID-19 vaccine. Sequenced by immunoSEQ multiplex PCR; TCRdb stores in-frame clones only, minus some. The sample records approximately 150,000 clones, approximately 86% being singletons. The specimen was peripheral blood, collected on day 0 of AZD1222 vaccination. The receptors were gathered from an adult in good health.

The rearrangement links TRBV6-5 to TRBJ1-4, with 8 bases fitting TRBD1. Losses at the gene ends were 6 bases for V and 3 bases for J; bases not matched to a gene: 3. Germline V gene data show CDR1 as MNHEY and CDR2 as SVGAGI. CDR3 size: 14 residues. For the CDR3, the DNA is TGTGCCAGCAGCAGGGGGCGGGCTAATGAAAAACTGTTTTTT. Translated: CASSRGRANEKLFF.

The chain combines TRBV18 with TRBJ1-5; TRBD1 is a possible D gene (6 bases). CDR3 size: 14 residues. CDR1 KGHSH and CDR2 LQKENI come from the germline V gene. V was clipped by 8 bases and J by 5 bases, with 16 bases between them. The CDR3 DNA reads TGTGCCAGCGCCCCGGGCGGGGGCTATCAGCCCCAGCATTTT. Protein product: CASAPGGGYQPQHF. Using reference TRBV18 and TRBJ1-5 for the parts outside the CDR3, the full variable domain is NAGVMQNPRHLVRRRGQEARLRCSPMKGHSHVYWYRQLPEEGLKFMVYLQKENIIDESGMPKERFSAEFPKEGPSILRIQQVVRGDSAAYFCASAPGGGYQPQHFGDGTRLSIL.

This clone occurred once. The genes are TRBV7-9 and TRBJ1-4; no clear D gene. Between the trimmed V and J ends, which lost 2 bases and 4 bases, there was a span of 8 bases. The germline V gene has CDR1 SEHNR and CDR2 FQNEAQ (reference sequence). The CDR3 sequence is 14 residues long. The CDR3 nucleotides read TGTGCCAGCAGCTTACACGGTCGTAATGAAAAACTGTTTTTT. Protein product: CASSLHGRNEKLFF.

The chain joins TRBV28 to TRBJ2-7, with TRBD2 matching over 10 bases. The length of the CDR3 is 14 residues. Per the germline V gene, CDR1 is MDHEN and CDR2 is SYDVKM. The V gene end was trimmed by 8 bases and the J gene end by 1 base; junction bases not matched to a gene: 5. CDR3: CASLRTSGSYEQYF. CDR3 coding DNA: TGTGCCAGCCTTCGGACTAGCGGTTCCTACGAGCAGTACTTC.

J is TRBJ1-1 and V is TRBV25-1; the D gene is possibly TRBD1 (6 bases). Germline V gene sequence: CDR1 MGHDK, CDR2 SYGVNS. V was pared by 3 bases and J by 4 bases, with 18 bases between. There are 16 residues in the CDR3. The DNA for the CDR3 is TGTGCCAGCAGTGACCGGGACACAACGAGGGGCACTGAAGCTTTCTTT. Residues: CASSDRDTTRGTEAFF.

This clone was seen a single time. DNA for the CDR3: TGTGCCAGCAGCTCCCTACAGGGGTTAGCGGGCTACACCTTC. Its translation: CASSSLQGLAGYTF. The chain joins TRBV7-9 to TRBJ1-2; 7 nucleotides align to TRBD1. After removal of 4 bases from V and 8 bases from J, the junction contained 10 bases not matched to a gene. The germline V gene encodes CDR1 SEHNR and CDR2 FQNEAQ (reference sequence). CDR3 length: 14 amino acids.

This clone was detected only a few times. The rearrangement joins TRBV15 to TRBJ2-7, with a weak D call TRBD2 (6 bases). CDR1 is LNHNV, CDR2 YYDKDF, per germline (reference sequence). The CDR3 has 15 amino acids. V lost 1 base and J lost 6, with 16 bases in between. The CDR3 DNA reads as TGTGCCACCAGCAGAGCAATCCAGGGAGGACGCGAGCAGTACTTC. Translated, it gives CATSRAIQGGREQYF.

This clone was seen a few times. The chain carries TRBV29-1 and TRBJ2-7; D might be TRBD2 (6 bases). CDR1 and CDR2 (germline): SQVTM, ANQGSEA. This CDR3 has 13 residues. Trimming shortened V by 3 bases and J by 1 base, and 10 bases separated the two germline ends. CDR3 DNA: TGCAGCGTTGAGGACTATAGATCCTACGAGCAGTACTTC. This codes for CSVEDYRSYEQYF.

CDR3 in amino acids: CASSPGDRGPTNEKLFF. Written as DNA, the CDR3 is TGTGCCAGCAGCCCAGGGGACAGGGGTCCAACTAATGAAAAACTGTTTTTT. The gene calls are TRBV7-8 and TRBJ1-4, with 10 bases identical to TRBD1. The CDR3 has 17 residues. Trimming at V came to 5 bases and at J to 0 bases, leaving 6 bases not matched to a gene. CDR1 and CDR2 (germline): SGHVS, FQNEAQ.

This clone was observed a handful of times. The rearrangement links TRBV18 to TRBJ2-1; 9 bases align to TRBD2. The CDR3 is 15 amino acids. The germline V gene encodes CDR1 KGHSH and CDR2 LQKENI. J gave up 6 bases and V 1 base, and 4 bases lay outside the gene matches. CDR3 DNA: TGTGCCAGCTCACCACTAGCGGGAGCGGGCAATGAGCAGTTCTTC. Residues: CASSPLAGAGNEQFF.

V is TRBV11-3 and J is TRBJ1-3; D not resolved. Trimming left V 4 bases short and J 0 bases short, with 10 bases between. In germline, CDR1 is SGHNT, CDR2 YENEEA. The length of the CDR3 is 15 residues. The CDR3 DNA reads TGTGCCAGCAGCTCCCGACACTCCTCTGGAAACACCATATATTTT. Translated: CASSSRHSSGNTIYF. Supplemented by reference TRBV11-3 and TRBJ1-3, the full variable domain reads EAGVVQSPRYKIIEKKQPVAFWCNPISGHNTLYWYLQNLGQGPELLIRYENEEAVDDSQLPKDRFSAERLKGVDSTLKIQPAELGDSAVYLCASSSRHSSGNTIYFGEGSWLTVV.

The chain couples TRBV4-1 to TRBJ1-1; a possible D gene is TRBD1 (6 bases). Deletions cut 3 bases from V and 1 base from J, with 12 bases between. The germline V gene encodes CDR1 MGHRA and CDR2 YSYEKL. This CDR3 region has 15 residues. The CDR3 region is CASSHTGTENTEAFF. CDR3 sequence (DNA): TGCGCCAGCAGCCATACAGGGACGGAGAACACTGAAGCTTTCTTT.